This is a list of T cell receptor beta chains from one sample in a study of molecular identifiers for immune sequencing clone quantification. TCRdb fed the PCR reads into MiXCR, producing one record per CDR3 protein. The repertoire has hundreds of thousands of distinct CDR3 sequences, less than 30% of them found once; the top ten carry about 0.73%. Sample: naive CD8+ T cells from blood, with Jurkat cell RNA spiked in. Every receptor here comes from a human donor in good health. Some libraries in this study had Jurkat cell RNA spiked in. Both conserved end residues are part of each CDR3. The order of the fields is V gene, CDR3 length, CDR3 protein.

TRBV5-1	14	CASSFTELNTEAFF
TRBV24-1	15	CATSDFDDSYNEQFF
TRBV12-3/TRBV12-4	14	CAGSQIEGGETQYF
TRBV28	14	CASSSRTNSYEQYF
TRBV7-9	15	CASSSPREYQEIQYF
TRBV27	14	CASSPTSPYNEQFF
TRBV11-2	16	CASSFIYGGLGTEAFF
TRBV7-2	17	CASSLVVGTITSYEQYF
TRBV14	14	CASSPRQANYGYTF
TRBV10-3	11	CAISESNEQFF
TRBV12-3/TRBV12-4	14	CASSLGANTGELVF
TRBV28	14	CASSLGVGRQPQHF
TRBV4-1	14	CASSRQGANEKLFF
TRBV6-2/TRBV6-3	17	CASSRTEGLYSNQPQHF
TRBV13	17	CASSNAGGGALRSPLHF
TRBV5-1	14	CASSLSLKSYEQYF
TRBV13	13	CARSTGGVSPLHF
TRBV11-2	14	CASRLWTGADTQYF
TRBV2	15	CASSGRLAGVGEQYF
TRBV7-9	18	CASSLAGAQGIPGNTIYF
TRBV3-1	13	CASSQVGFKTQYF
TRBV4-1	13	CASSQVLFTEAFF
TRBV6-2/TRBV6-3	19	CASSYIRGRQGSINQPQHF
TRBV7-9	16	CASSFRGGELANEQFF
TRBV6-1	13	CASSDNRGYEQYF
TRBV2	15	CASSEVLASNQPQHF
TRBV7-9	14	CASSLAQGATEAFF
TRBV11-2	14	CASSARGGQETQYF
TRBV19	16	CASSIRDSVAKNIQYF
TRBV5-5	15	CASSLPQGAAEKLFF
TRBV7-5	19	CISVPAARHYLTGAYEQYF
TRBV13	17	CASRRGGASGGQETQYF
TRBV7-6	16	CASSLGGVLEDTEAFF
TRBV3-1	17	CASSQGEGFNTGNTIYF
TRBV20-1	14	CSAPGPQEEETQYF
TRBV7-6	15	CASSPSSFSTDTQYF
TRBV7-8	17	CASSLVATGHAYNEQFF